The 4 T cell receptor beta chains below were found in one sample sequenced in a study of T cell changes during pregnancy in multiple sclerosis. Produced via immunoSEQ multiplex PCR; TCRdb's table is partial and in-frame only. The table includes fewer than 60,000 clones, 91% detected once. The specimen was CD8+ T cells from peripheral blood mononuclear cells, collected after pregnancy. These receptors all stem from a female donor with multiple sclerosis, enrolled in a pregnancy study.

The chain combines TRBV27 with TRBJ1-5; 9 bases fit TRBD1. V dropped 4 bases and J dropped 7; count of bases not matched to a gene: 5. The CDR3 is made up of 14 amino acids. Per the germline V gene, CDR1 is MNHEY and CDR2 is SMNVEV (reference sequence). In DNA, the CDR3 is TGTGCCAGCAGTTCAGGGACAGGGCGGCAGCCCCAGCATTTT. Its protein product is CASSSGTGRQPQHF.

CDR3 sequence reads: CASSQVGGAGDTQYF. As DNA, the CDR3 is TGTGCCAGCTCACAGGTGGGCGGGGCAGGAGATACGCAGTATTTT. The V gene is TRBV18, the J gene TRBJ2-3; TRBD2 might be the D (6 bases). The V and J ends lost 4 bases and 5 bases respectively, with 16 bases between them. Germline CDR1 reads KGHSH; CDR2 reads LQKENI. CDR3 length equals 15 residues.

This chain links TRBV7-9 with TRBJ1-2; possibly TRBD1 for D (5 bases). Trimming shortened V by 5 bases and J by 8 bases, and 12 bases separated the two germline ends. Germline V gene sequence: CDR1 SEHNR, CDR2 FQNEAQ (reference sequence). The length of the CDR3 is 12 residues. CDR3 protein: CASSNGTLGYTF. The CDR3 DNA reads as TGTGCCAGCAGCAACGGGACTTTAGGCTACACCTTC.

The rearrangement links TRBV6-1 to TRBJ1-2; D is possibly TRBD1 (6 bases). With 9 bases removed from V and 3 bases from J, the gap between germline ends came to 11 bases. Germline V gives CDR1 MNHNS, CDR2 SASEGT. The CDR3 runs to 12 residues. CDR3 nucleotide sequence: TGTGCCAGGGCGGACAGTTACTATGGCTACACCTTC. Translation: CARADSYYGYTF.